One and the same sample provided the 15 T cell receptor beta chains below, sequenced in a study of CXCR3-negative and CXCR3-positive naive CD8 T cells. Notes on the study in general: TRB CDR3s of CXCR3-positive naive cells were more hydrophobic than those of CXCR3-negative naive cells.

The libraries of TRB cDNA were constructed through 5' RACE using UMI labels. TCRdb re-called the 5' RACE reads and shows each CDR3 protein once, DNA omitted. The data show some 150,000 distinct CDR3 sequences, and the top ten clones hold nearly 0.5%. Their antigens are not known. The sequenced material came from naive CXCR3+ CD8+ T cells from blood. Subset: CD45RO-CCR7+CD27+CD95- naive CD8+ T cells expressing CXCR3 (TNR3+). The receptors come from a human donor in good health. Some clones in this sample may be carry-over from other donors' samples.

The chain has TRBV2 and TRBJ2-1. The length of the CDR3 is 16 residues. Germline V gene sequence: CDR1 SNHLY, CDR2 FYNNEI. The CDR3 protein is CASSQHHRSSYNEQFF.

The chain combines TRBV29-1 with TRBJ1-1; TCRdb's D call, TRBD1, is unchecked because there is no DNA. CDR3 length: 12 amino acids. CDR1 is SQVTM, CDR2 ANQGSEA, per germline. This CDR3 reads CSVPGPNTEAFF.

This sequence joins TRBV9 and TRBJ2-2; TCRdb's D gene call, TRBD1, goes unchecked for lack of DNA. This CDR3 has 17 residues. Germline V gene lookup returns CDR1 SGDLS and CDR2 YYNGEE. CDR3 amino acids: CASSERPGTGVTGELFF.

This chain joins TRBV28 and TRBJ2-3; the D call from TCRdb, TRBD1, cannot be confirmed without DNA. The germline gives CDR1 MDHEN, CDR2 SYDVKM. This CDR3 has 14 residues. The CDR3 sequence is CASRRDRGSDTQYF.

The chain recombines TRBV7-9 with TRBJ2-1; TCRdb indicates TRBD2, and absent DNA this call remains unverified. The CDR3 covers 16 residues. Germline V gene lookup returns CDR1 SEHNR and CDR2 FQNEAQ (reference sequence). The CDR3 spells CASSSRVTGRHNEQFF.

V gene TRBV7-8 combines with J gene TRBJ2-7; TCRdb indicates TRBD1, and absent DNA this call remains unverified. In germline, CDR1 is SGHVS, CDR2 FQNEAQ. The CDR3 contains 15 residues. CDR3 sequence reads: CASSPLSGFAYEQYF.

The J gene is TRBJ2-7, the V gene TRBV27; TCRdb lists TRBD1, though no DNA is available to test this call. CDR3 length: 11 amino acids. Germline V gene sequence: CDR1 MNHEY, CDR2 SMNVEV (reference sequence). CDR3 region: CASRALGGLYF.

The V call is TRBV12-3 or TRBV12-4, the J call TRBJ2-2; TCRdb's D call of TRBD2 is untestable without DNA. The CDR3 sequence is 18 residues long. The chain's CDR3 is CASTPDVSGRALDGELFF.

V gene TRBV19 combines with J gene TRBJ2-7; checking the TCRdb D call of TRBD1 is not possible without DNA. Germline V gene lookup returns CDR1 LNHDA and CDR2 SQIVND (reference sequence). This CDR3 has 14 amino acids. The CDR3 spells CASSIFDRGNEQYF.

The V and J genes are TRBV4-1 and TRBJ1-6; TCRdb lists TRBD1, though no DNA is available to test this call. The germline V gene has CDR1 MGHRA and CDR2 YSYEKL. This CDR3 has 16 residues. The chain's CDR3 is CASSQDLDREASPLHF.

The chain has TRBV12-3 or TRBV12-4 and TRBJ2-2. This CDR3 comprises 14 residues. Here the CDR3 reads CASSLVGNTGELFF.

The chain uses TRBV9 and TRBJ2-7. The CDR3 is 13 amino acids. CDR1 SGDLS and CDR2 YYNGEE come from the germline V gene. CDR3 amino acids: CASSQSLDYEQYF.

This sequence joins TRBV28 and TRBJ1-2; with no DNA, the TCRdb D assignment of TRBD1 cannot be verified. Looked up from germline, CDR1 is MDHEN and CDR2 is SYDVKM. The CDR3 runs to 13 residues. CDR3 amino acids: CASTEDRDYGYTF.

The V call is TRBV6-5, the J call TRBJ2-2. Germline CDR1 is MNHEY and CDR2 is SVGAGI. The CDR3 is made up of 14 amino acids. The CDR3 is CASSYQANTGELFF.

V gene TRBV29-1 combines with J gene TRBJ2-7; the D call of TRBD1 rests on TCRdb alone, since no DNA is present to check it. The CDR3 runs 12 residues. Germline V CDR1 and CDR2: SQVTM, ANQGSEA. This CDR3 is CSVEGGASEQYF.